Below, 32 T cell receptor beta chains from the same sample are listed, as sequenced in a study of breast tumors, draining lymph nodes, adjacent tissues. TCRdb reanalysed the multiplex PCR reads using MiXCR and keeps one entry per CDR3 protein. The sample includes approximately 280,000 distinct CDR3 sequences, about 33% seen only once; the top ten take around 1%. Samples came from axillary lymph nodes draining the breast cancer. Sequencing was carried out using axillary lymph node tissue. The source is a female donor with breast cancer. Some clones in this sample may be carry-over from other donors' samples.

This clonotype was recorded at least ten times. This rearrangement joins TRBV9 to TRBJ1-2, with D possibly matching TRBD1 (5 bases). In germline, CDR1 is SGDLS, CDR2 YYNGEE. Trimming stripped 0 bases from V and 5 bases from J, with 11 bases between. The CDR3 extends over 14 amino acids. The CDR3 reads CASSVAQGQYGYTF. The CDR3 DNA follows: TGTGCCAGCAGCGTAGCCCAGGGCCAATATGGCTACACCTTC.

This chain links TRBV3-1 with TRBJ2-1; 8 positions match TRBD2. V gave up 2 bases and J gave up 0 bases; unmatched junction bases: 6. The CDR3 runs 17 residues. Germline V gene sequence: CDR1 LGHDT, CDR2 YNNKEL (reference sequence). This CDR3 is CASSQRLASSSYNEQFF. CDR3 in DNA: TGTGCCAGCAGCCAAAGACTAGCGTCGAGCTCCTACAATGAGCAGTTCTTC.

This clonotype was observed a single time. J is TRBJ1-4 and V is TRBV10-2; D unclear. V shed 8 bases and J shed 7 bases, with 14 bases lying between them. CDR3 length: 13 residues. Germline CDR1 WSHSY, CDR2 SAAADI. The CDR3 loop is CASGIGSGEKLFF. In DNA, the CDR3 is TGCGCCAGCGGCATAGGGTCGGGTGAAAAACTGTTTTTT.

Comments on this clonotype: Being one base from a much bigger clone, this may be a read error. The CDR3 spells CARSLLAAPYNEQFF. The CDR3 region has the DNA TGTGCCCGCAGCTTACTAGCGGCCCCCTACAATGAGCAGTTCTTC. This rearrangement joins TRBV7-2 to TRBJ2-1, with 8 bases matching TRBD2. Germline lookup yields CDR1 SGHTA and CDR2 FQGNSA. The CDR3 is made up of 15 amino acids.

This clonotype came up a few times. This may be a read error: a much more frequent sequence differs by one nucleotide. This chain uses TRBV2 with TRBJ2-1; D not certain. CDR1 SNHLY and CDR2 FYNNEI come from the germline V gene. The CDR3 runs 13 residues. The V end was cut by 10 bases, the J end by 3 bases, with 13 bases between. CDR3 protein: CATKWGIYNEQFF. CDR3 nucleotides: TGTGCCACCAAGTGGGGTATCTACAATGAGCAGTTCTTC.

V gene TRBV24-1 combines with J gene TRBJ2-5, with TRBD1 as a possible D gene (6 bases). Looked up from germline, CDR1 is KGHDR and CDR2 is SFDVKD. V gave up 4 bases and J gave up 9 bases, with 14 bases separating them. There are 13 residues in the CDR3. CDR3 nucleotides: TGTGCCACCAGTGACAGGGGAACTCAGCCCCAGTACTTC. It translates to CATSDRGTQPQYF.

The sample holds many counts of this clonotype. The chain recombines TRBV12-3 or TRBV12-4 with TRBJ2-1; D is unclear. This CDR3 has 17 residues. V lost 6 bases, J lost 0 bases, and 18 bases lay in between. CDR3 region: CASRYGIGESSYNEQFF. In nucleotides, the CDR3 is TGTGCCAGCAGGTACGGAATCGGCGAGAGCTCCTACAATGAGCAGTTCTTC.

This clonotype was picked up one time. This chain uses TRBV6-1 with TRBJ2-7; the D gene is possibly TRBD2 (5 bases). The CDR3 sequence is 15 residues long. V lost 5 bases to trimming and J lost 4 bases, with 18 bases between them. Germline lookup yields CDR1 MNHNS and CDR2 SASEGT. DNA of the CDR3: TGTGCCAGCAGTCAACGACTGGAGAAGCGGTACGAGCAGTACTTC. This codes for CASSQRLEKRYEQYF.

V usage is TRBV10-3 and J usage is TRBJ2-7; 11 nucleotides match TRBD1. CDR1 ENHRY and CDR2 SYGVKD come from the germline V gene. The CDR3 runs 14 residues. After removal of 11 bases from V and 1 base from J, the junction contained 7 bases not matched to a gene. The CDR3 coding sequence is TGTGCCGCCAGTGGGGACAGGGGGTCCTACGAGCAGTACTTC. Its translation is CAASGDRGSYEQYF.

The gene calls are TRBV9 and TRBJ2-2, with unresolved D. Germline loops: CDR1 SGDLS, CDR2 YYNGEE. This CDR3 region has 13 residues. V lost 4 bases and J 7 bases, leaving 11 bases between the germline ends. This CDR3 reads CASSPRSGGELFF. CDR3 DNA sequence: TGTGCCAGCAGCCCACGCTCGGGCGGGGAGCTGTTTTTT.

The V call is TRBV2, the J call TRBJ2-7, with TRBD1 identical over 12 bases. The CDR3 runs 15 residues. V lost 5 bases, J lost 6 bases, and 8 bases stayed unmatched. Germline V gene lookup returns CDR1 SNHLY and CDR2 FYNNEI. In DNA form, the CDR3 reads TGTGCCAGCAGTTGGGACAGGGGGCCAAATTGCGAGCAGTACTTC. Translating gives CASSWDRGPNCEQYF.

This clonotype was counted ten times or more. The J gene is TRBJ2-5, the V gene TRBV4-2; the D is unclear. The CDR3 consists of 15 residues. Germline V CDR1 and CDR2: LGHNA, YNFKEQ. V gave up 3 bases and J gave up 5 bases, with 16 bases separating them. DNA for the CDR3: TGTGCCAGCAGCCAGTTGGATCTCCGCCATGAGACCCAGTACTTC. Its protein is CASSQLDLRHETQYF.

This clonotype was seen ten or more times. The chain carries TRBV20-1 and TRBJ2-3, with no clear D. The V gene's germline CDR1 is DFQATT and CDR2 SNEGSKA (reference sequence). V was trimmed by 3 bases and J by 3 bases, leaving 19 bases between them. The CDR3 loop spans 16 amino acids. CDR3 protein: CSASGVGDTITDTQYF. The DNA of the CDR3 is TGCAGTGCTAGCGGCGTCGGAGATACGATAACAGATACGCAGTATTTT.

With regard to this clonotype: The junction departs from the called germline gene at one end, perhaps through a read error. The chain combines TRBV10-2 with TRBJ1-5; D gene uncertain. The CDR3 extends over 16 amino acids. The V gene's germline CDR1 is WSHSY and CDR2 SAAADI. CDR3 DNA: TGCGCCAGTAGTGACGGCATGTCGGGTTCCAATCATCCCCAGCATTTT. Protein: CASSDGMSGSNHPQHF.

This clonotype has a count of ten or more. The CDR3 is CAISDSPVAIAWETQYF. For the CDR3, the DNA is TGTGCCATCAGTGACTCCCCAGTGGCGATTGCGTGGGAGACCCAGTACTTC. This chain links TRBV10-3 with TRBJ2-5, with D unclear. Looked up from germline, CDR1 is ENHRY and CDR2 is SYGVKD. The V gene lost 3 bases and the J gene lost 5 bases, with 22 bases spanning the gap. The CDR3 runs to 17 residues.

This clonotype was seen many times. The chain employs TRBV7-9 and TRBJ2-7, with D hard to call. Germline CDR1 is SEHNR and CDR2 is FQNEAQ (reference sequence). V lost 5 bases, J lost 0 bases, and 17 bases lay in between. The CDR3 covers 16 residues. The CDR3 sequence: CASSPVGQRSSYEQYF. The DNA of the CDR3 is TGTGCCAGCAGCCCCGTGGGTCAGAGGAGCTCCTACGAGCAGTACTTC.

This clonotype came up many times. The gene calls are TRBV6-4 and TRBJ2-2; TRBD2 matches at 11 bases. Per the germline V gene, CDR1 is MRHNA and CDR2 is SNTAGT. V shed 4 bases and J 4 bases; nucleotides not matched to a gene: 2. CDR3 size: 15 residues. The CDR3 bases are TGTGCCAGCAGTGTCCTAGCGGGGGGCACCGGGGAGCTGTTTTTT. Translation gives CASSVLAGGTGELFF.

The table lists this clonotype with many counts. The chain recombines TRBV9 with TRBJ2-5; D not certain. CDR1 and CDR2 from the germline V gene are SGDLS and YYNGEE. Between the trimmed V and J ends, which lost 0 bases and 5 bases, there was a span of 11 bases. CDR3 length: 14 residues. The CDR3 DNA sequence: TGTGCCAGCAGCGTAGGAGTAGCTATCGAGACCCAGTACTTC. It encodes CASSVGVAIETQYF.

Points on this clonotype: This could be a read error, since a much larger clone is one nucleotide away. The rearrangement links TRBV13 to TRBJ2-1; 10 bases are shared with TRBD2. Germline V lookup: CDR1 PRHDT, CDR2 FYEKMQ (reference sequence). This CDR3 comprises 16 residues. The CDR3: CASSVNGLAEGNELFF. The CDR3 nucleotides are TGTGCCAGCAGCGTAAACGGACTAGCGGAGGGAAATGAGCTGTTCTTC.

The CDR3 coding sequence is TGTGCCAGCAGTCGTCAAGGGGGGGAGAGGCCCGGAAACACCATATATTTT. This sequence encodes CASSRQGGERPGNTIYF. The chain recombines TRBV6-1 with TRBJ1-3; D is possibly TRBD1 (6 bases). This CDR3 has 17 residues. The germline V and J ends were trimmed by 5 bases and 4 bases, with 21 bases remaining between them. Germline CDR1 and CDR2: MNHNS and SASEGT.

This clonotype was seen at least ten times. The chain links TRBV7-2 to TRBJ1-3; 8 positions match TRBD1. The trim removed 5 bases at V and 10 bases at J, leaving 10 bases unmatched. The CDR3 spans 14 residues. CDR1 is SGHTA, CDR2 FQGNSA, per germline. In DNA, the CDR3 is TGTGCCAGCAGCCCCATGGGACAGGTTCAGACCATATATTTT. This gives the protein CASSPMGQVQTIYF.

As concerns this clonotype: This may arise from a read error, as a much more abundant clone is one base away. The chain's CDR3 is CASSRGTTAEGTQYF. The CDR3, as DNA: TGTGCCAGCAGCCGCGGGACTACCGCAGAAGGGACCCAGTACTTC. The chain links TRBV5-4 to TRBJ2-5, with 7 bases fitting TRBD2. Germline V gene lookup returns CDR1 SGHNT and CDR2 YYREEE (reference sequence). The trim removed 4 bases at V and 7 bases at J, leaving 13 bases unmatched. CDR3 length: 15 residues.

The table lists this clonotype with many counts. The chain uses TRBV30 and TRBJ1-3, with D hard to call. The V gene lost 2 bases and the J gene lost 1 base, with 9 bases spanning the gap. The germline CDR1 and CDR2 sequences are GTSNPN and SVGIG (reference sequence). This CDR3 comprises 14 residues. Written as DNA, the CDR3 is TGTGCCTGGAGTATAGGGTCATCTGGAAACACCATATATTTT. It specifies CAWSIGSSGNTIYF.

As to this clonotype: A much larger clonotype is one base distant, so this may be a read error. The V call is TRBV6-1, the J call TRBJ1-3; the D is unclear. V lost 8 bases to trimming and J lost 3 bases, with 14 bases between them. The CDR3 is made up of 14 amino acids. CDR1 is MNHNS and CDR2 is SASEGT in the germline V gene. This CDR3 is CASGAGPSGNTIYF. The CDR3 coding sequence is TGTGCCAGCGGTGCCGGACCGAGTGGAAACACCATATATTTT.

In this sample, this clonotype turned up a few times. The chain uses TRBV30 and TRBJ2-5; D uncertain. The CDR3 length is 12 residues. The germline V and J ends were trimmed by 0 bases and 5 bases, with 7 bases remaining between them. The germline gives CDR1 GTSNPN, CDR2 SVGIG (reference sequence). In DNA form, the CDR3 reads TGTGCCTGGAGTGTACAAGGGGAGACCCAGTACTTC. Translation gives CAWSVQGETQYF.

This clonotype was counted at least ten times. This chain joins TRBV19 and TRBJ2-3; 11 positions match TRBD2. From germline, CDR1 is LNHDA and CDR2 SQIVND (reference sequence). The junction had 7 bases not matched to a gene; V was cut back by 6 bases and J by 5 bases. CDR3 length: 15 residues. This CDR3 is CASSPLAGVKDTQYF. CDR3 bases: TGTGCCAGTAGCCCACTAGCGGGAGTTAAAGATACGCAGTATTTT.

In this sample, this clonotype turned up many times. The chain recombines TRBV6-2 or TRBV6-3 with TRBJ1-2; possible D gene TRBD1, 5 bases. Germline CDR1 is MNHEY and CDR2 is SVGEGT. The CDR3 has 12 amino acids. V lost 6 bases to trimming and J lost 4 bases, with 9 bases between them. The CDR3 reads CASSVGGYGYTF. DNA of the CDR3: TGTGCCAGCAGCGTCGGGGGCTATGGCTACACCTTC.

Note on this clonotype: Its ends do not fully match the called genes, so a read error is possible. The V gene is TRBV25-1, the J gene TRBJ2-2, with D possibly matching TRBD2 (5 bases). This CDR3 is 12 amino acids long. Germline V gene data show CDR1 as MGHDK and CDR2 as SYGVNS. The chain's CDR3 is CASSSWAGKLVF. The CDR3 bases are TGTGCCAGCAGTTCTTGGGCCGGGAAGCTGGTTTTT.

The gene calls are TRBV28 and TRBJ2-7; TRBD1 is a possible D gene (6 bases). Germline CDR1 and CDR2: MDHEN and SYDVKM. The CDR3 is 15 residues long. The V and J ends lost 6 bases and 0 bases respectively, with 15 bases between them. In DNA form, the CDR3 reads TGTGCCAGCAGATTACTAGGGGGTTACTCCTACGAGCAGTACTTC. As protein: CASRLLGGYSYEQYF.

At least ten counts were recorded for this clonotype. The rearrangement links TRBV10-3 to TRBJ2-3; D call uncertain. The CDR3 runs to 12 residues. The germline gives CDR1 ENHRY, CDR2 SYGVKD. Trimming shortened V by 6 bases and J by 2 bases, and 6 bases separated the two germline ends. The CDR3 nucleotides read TGTGCCATCAGCGAAACCACAGATACGCAGTATTTT. Translating it yields CAISETTDTQYF.

This clonotype showed up many times. This chain uses TRBV14 with TRBJ2-1; D is undetermined. Per germline, CDR1 SGHDN and CDR2 FVKESK. The CDR3 sequence is 14 residues long. The V end was cut by 3 bases, the J end by 0 bases, with 6 bases between. The CDR3 loop is CASSQAVSYNEQFF. The CDR3 bases are TGTGCCAGCAGCCAGGCAGTCTCCTACAATGAGCAGTTCTTC.

This clonotype was found many times. The gene calls are TRBV6-4 and TRBJ2-3, with unresolved D. The CDR3 runs to 14 residues. The ends were cut back, 1 base at V and 3 bases at J, with 8 bases in the middle. Germline V gene data show CDR1 as MRHNA and CDR2 as SNTAGT. The CDR3 reads CASSDYPRTDTQYF. CDR3 coding DNA: TGTGCCAGCAGTGACTACCCTAGAACAGATACGCAGTATTTT.